The clone carrying this T cell receptor (beta chain) has just one count. Its antigen is currently unknown. The sample comes from a study of cytomegalovirus exposure and HLA in healthy donors. Points from the study as a whole: Specificity of three CMV-associated chains for CMV antigens was verified in vitro. While the bulk of TCR sequences proved rare, some public TCRs turned up in many donors.

The method was immunoSEQ multiplex PCR; TCRdb's version includes in-frame clones alone and lacks a portion of them. The sample records about 98,000 clones, about 90% being singletons. The CDR3 consists of 13 residues. Germline V gives CDR1 MDHEN, CDR2 SYDVKM. Trimming pared 6 bases from V and 7 bases from J, leaving 15 bases between. This chain links TRBV28 with TRBJ1-1; D is unclear. The sample was PBMCs. This sequence was found in a man aged 18 to 30 in good health and CMV-seropositive. The CDR3 reads CASRPSAGSEAFF. The CDR3 DNA follows: TGTGCCAGCAGACCTAGTGCGGGAAGTGAAGCTTTCTTT.